The rows below give T cell receptor beta chains drawn from one sample of a study of cytomegalovirus exposure and HLA in healthy donors. Profiling relied on immunoSEQ multiplex PCR, and the TCRdb table lists in-frame clones only, not all of them. Of approximately 140,000 clones listed, 66% are singletons. The sequenced sample was PBMCs. The origin of the receptors is a woman in her fifties or sixties in good health and CMV-seronegative. CDR3s include the opening cysteine and the closing phenylalanine or tryptophan. A D gene is named only where the DNA matches it firmly. Rows give clone size only sometimes, using once, few, many, or a class for an expanded clone.

>TRBD1|TRBJ1-1|TRBV28|NA
TGTGCCAGCAGTTTTTCGGGACAGGGATTAGCGACTGAAGCTTTCTTT
CASSFSGQGLATEAFF
>NA|TRBJ2-7|TRBV9|NA
TGTGCCAGCAGCGTAGGCCAGGCCACCTACGAGCAGTACTTC
CASSVGQATYEQYF
>NA|TRBJ1-1|TRBV6-6|NA
TGTGCCAGCAGTTCCCCCTCGGGGTCGGGAACTGAAGCTTTCTTT
CASSSPSGSGTEAFF
>NA|TRBJ1-5|TRBV7-8|NA
TGTGCCAGCAGCTTAAGTTCGCTAGATAGCAATCAGCCCCAGCATTTT
CASSLSSLDSNQPQHF
>TRBD2|TRBJ2-7|TRBV18|NA
TGTGCCAGCACCCCCGTTGTTGGTAGCGGGGGCCCTGGCGAGCAGTACTTC
CASTPVVGSGGPGEQYF
>NA|TRBJ2-2|TRBV9|NA
TGTGCCAGCAGCGTAGAGGGACACCCCACCGGGGAGCTGTTTTTT
CASSVEGHPTGELFF
>TRBD1|TRBJ2-3|TRBV29-1|NA
TGCAGCGTTGGACAGGGTCGCACAGATACGCAGTATTTT
CSVGQGRTDTQYF
>TRBD1|TRBJ2-2|TRBV6-5|once
TGTGCCAGCAGGACAGGGGTAGGCGGGGAGCTGTTTTTT
CASRTGVGGELFF
>NA|TRBJ2-5|TRBV7-9|NA
TGTGCCAGCAGCAACCGAGGCGGCGCGGAGACCCAGTACTTC
CASSNRGGAETQYF
>NA|TRBJ2-3|TRBV5-1|once
TGCGCCAGCAGCTTCCCGGGGAAGGCTTCAGATACGCAGTATTTT
CASSFPGKASDTQYF
>NA|TRBJ2-7|TRBV5-6|once
TGTGCCAGCACCTCCTTAGGAGGTTTCACCTACGAGCAGTACTTC
CASTSLGGFTYEQYF
>NA|TRBJ1-2|TRBV7-2|NA
TGTGCCAGCAGCTTAGAGGGGCAGTACTATGGCTACACCTTC
CASSLEGQYYGYTF
>TRBD1|TRBJ1-6|TRBV6-1|NA
TGTGCCAGCAGGCGGGACAGGGGGGCTTCACCCCTCCACTTT
CASRRDRGASPLHF
>NA|TRBJ1-2|TRBV2|NA
TGTGCCAGCCTCGGATGGGGGGGGCATGGCTACACCTTC
CASLGWGGHGYTF
>TRBD2|TRBJ2-1|TRBV5-3|NA
TGTGCCAGAAGCCCTCGACTAGCGGGGGGGGACTACAATGAGCAGTTCTTC
CARSPRLAGGDYNEQFF
>TRBD1|TRBJ1-2|TRBV25-1|NA
TGTGCCAGCAGTGAGCCGGGACAGACGTCTAGGGGCTACACCTTC
CASSEPGQTSRGYTF
>TRBD1|TRBJ1-6|TRBV5-6|NA
TGTGCCAGCAGCTTGACAGGGACAGGGGAATCACCCCTCCACTTT
CASSLTGTGESPLHF
>NA|TRBJ1-1|TRBV6-5|NA
TGTGCCAGCAGTTACTCCGCAGACACTGAAGCTTTCTTT
CASSYSADTEAFF
>TRBD1|TRBJ2-7|TRBV5-5|NA
TGTGCCAGTACAGGGACAGCATCCTACGAGCAGTACTTC
CASTGTASYEQYF
>TRBD1|TRBJ1-4|TRBV7-2|NA
TGTGCCAGCAGCTTCGACAGGGGGCGGAGGGAAAAACTGTTTTTT
CASSFDRGRREKLFF
>NA|TRBJ1-5|TRBV19|NA
TGTGCCAGTACTCACCAGGGGCTTGGGCCCCAGCATTTT
CASTHQGLGPQHF
>NA|TRBJ2-7|TRBV21-1|NA
TGTGCCAGCAGCAAAGGAGGAAACAGGGAGGGCTACGAGCAGTACTTC
CASSKGGNREGYEQYF
>NA|TRBJ1-1|TRBV6-1|NA
TGTGCCAGCAGTCCGGGGATGAACACTGAAGCTTTCTTT
CASSPGMNTEAFF
>TRBD1|TRBJ2-7|TRBV5-1|NA
TGCGCCAGCAGCATTGACAGGGGGGGAGTTGGTGAGCAGTACTTC
CASSIDRGGVGEQYF
>TRBD2|TRBJ2-1|TRBV5-6|many
TGTGCCAGCAGCTGGGGACTAGCGGGGAGTGTTGAGCAGTTCTTC
CASSWGLAGSVEQFF
>TRBD2|TRBJ2-7|TRBV19|NA
TGTGCCAGTAGTGGACTAGCGGGAGCCGCGGGCGAGCAGTACTTC
CASSGLAGAAGEQYF
>NA|TRBJ2-7|TRBV4-3|few
TGCGCCAGCAGCCAGTCTATGGGTTTAGCGTACGAGCAGTACTTC
CASSQSMGLAYEQYF
>TRBD2|TRBJ2-3|TRBV5-4|NA
TGTGCCAGCAGCGACCGGACTAGCGGGGCTACAGATACGCAGTATTTT
CASSDRTSGATDTQYF